Listed here is a single T cell receptor beta chain. The antigen remains unidentified. Expressed TCRB transcripts were sequenced because the entire RNA isolate underwent reverse transcription. For naive, central memory and regulatory T cell samples, reads averaged about 3.7 million. Clones were sequenced by immunoSEQ multiplex PCR, and TCRdb holds only the in-frame ones, with some missing. The table includes a few hundred thousand clones, about 13% detected once. The record originates from a study of beta chain features in type 1 diabetes. Study-wide results and limits: Moderately but significantly shorter TCRB CDR3s were found in Type 1 diabetes patients in all four CD4+ subsets.

This CDR3 comprises 16 residues. V lost 7 bases and J lost 3; bases outside the gene matches: 12. Germline V gives CDR1 SGHDN, CDR2 FVKESK. The specimen was naive CD4+ T cells from blood. This sequence originates from a woman younger than 30 with type 1 diabetes. The rearrangement links TRBV14 to TRBJ2-1; 7 nucleotides match TRBD1. The CDR3 sequence is CASNLGPGQSYNEQFF. The CDR3 nucleotides are TGTGCCAGCAACTTGGGGCCGGGACAGAGCTACAATGAGCAGTTCTTC.